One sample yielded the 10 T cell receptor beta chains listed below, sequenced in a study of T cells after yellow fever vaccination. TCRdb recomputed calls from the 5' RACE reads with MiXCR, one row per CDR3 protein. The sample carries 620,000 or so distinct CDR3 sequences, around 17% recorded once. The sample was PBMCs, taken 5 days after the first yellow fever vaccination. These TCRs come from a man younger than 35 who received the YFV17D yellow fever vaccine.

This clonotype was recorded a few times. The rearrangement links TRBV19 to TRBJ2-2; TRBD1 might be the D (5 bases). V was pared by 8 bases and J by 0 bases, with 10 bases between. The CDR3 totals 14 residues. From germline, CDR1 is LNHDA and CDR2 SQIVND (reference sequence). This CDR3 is CASQGYPNTGELFF. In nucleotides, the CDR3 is TGTGCCAGTCAGGGATACCCGAACACCGGGGAGCTGTTTTTT.

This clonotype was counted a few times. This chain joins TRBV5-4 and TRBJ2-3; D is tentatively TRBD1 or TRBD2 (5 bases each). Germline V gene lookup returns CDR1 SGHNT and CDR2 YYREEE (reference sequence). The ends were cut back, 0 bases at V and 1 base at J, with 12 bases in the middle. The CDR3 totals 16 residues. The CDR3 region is CASSLGAGRGTDTQYF. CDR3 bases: TGTGCCAGCAGCTTGGGGGCGGGCAGGGGCACAGATACGCAGTATTTT.

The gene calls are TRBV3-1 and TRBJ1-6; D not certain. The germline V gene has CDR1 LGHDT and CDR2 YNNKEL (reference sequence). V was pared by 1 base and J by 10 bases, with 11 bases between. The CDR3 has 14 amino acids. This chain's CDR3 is CASSQGLNLSPLHF. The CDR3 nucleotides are TGTGCCAGCAGCCAAGGGCTAAACCTCTCACCCCTCCACTTT.

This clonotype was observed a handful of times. CDR3: CASSEDTGSGNTIYF. CDR3 nucleotides: TGTGCCAGCAGCGAAGACACTGGCTCTGGAAACACCATATATTTT. The V call is TRBV5-4, the J call TRBJ1-3; D is undetermined. With 4 bases removed from V and 0 bases from J, the gap between germline ends came to 11 bases. This CDR3 contains 15 residues. Germline lookup yields CDR1 SGHNT and CDR2 YYREEE (reference sequence).

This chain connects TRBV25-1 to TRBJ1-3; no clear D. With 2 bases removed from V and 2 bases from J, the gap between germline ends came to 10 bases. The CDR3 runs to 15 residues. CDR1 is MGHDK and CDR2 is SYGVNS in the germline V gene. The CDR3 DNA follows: TGTGCCAGCAGTGAACCCGGGTATGCTGGAAACACCATATATTTT. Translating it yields CASSEPGYAGNTIYF. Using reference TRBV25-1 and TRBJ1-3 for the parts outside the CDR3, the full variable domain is EADIYQTPRYLVIGTGKKITLECSQTMGHDKMYWYQQDPGMELHLIHYSYGVNSTEKGDLSSESTVSRIRTEHFPLTLESARPSHTSQYLCASSEPGYAGNTIYFGEGSWLTVV.

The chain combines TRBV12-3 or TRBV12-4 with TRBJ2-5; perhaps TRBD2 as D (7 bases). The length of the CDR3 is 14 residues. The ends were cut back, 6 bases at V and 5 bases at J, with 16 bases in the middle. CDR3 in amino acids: CASRLGGHGETQYF. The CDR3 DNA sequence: TGTGCCAGCAGGCTCGGGGGGCACGGTGAGACCCAGTACTTC.

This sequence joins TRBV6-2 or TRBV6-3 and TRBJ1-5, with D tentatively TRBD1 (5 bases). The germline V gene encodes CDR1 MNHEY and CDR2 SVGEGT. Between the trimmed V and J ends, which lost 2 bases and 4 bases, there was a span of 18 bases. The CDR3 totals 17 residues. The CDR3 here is CASSYAGLHQKNQPQHF. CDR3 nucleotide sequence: TGTGCCAGCAGTTACGCAGGGCTCCATCAAAAAAATCAGCCCCAGCATTTT.

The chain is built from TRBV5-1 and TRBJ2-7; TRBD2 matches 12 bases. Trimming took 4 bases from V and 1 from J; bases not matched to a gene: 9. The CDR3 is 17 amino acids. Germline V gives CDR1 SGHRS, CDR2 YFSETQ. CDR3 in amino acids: CASSLRTSGGNSYEQYF. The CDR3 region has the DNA TGCGCCAGCAGCCTCCGAACTAGCGGGGGGAATTCCTACGAGCAGTACTTC.

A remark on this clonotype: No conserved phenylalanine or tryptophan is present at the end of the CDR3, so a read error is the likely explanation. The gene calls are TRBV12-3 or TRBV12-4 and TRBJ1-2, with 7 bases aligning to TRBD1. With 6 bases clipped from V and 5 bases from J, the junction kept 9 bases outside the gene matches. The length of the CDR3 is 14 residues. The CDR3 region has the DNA TGTGCCAGCAGACCTTGGACAGGCGTGTATGGCTACACCCTC. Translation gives CASRPWTGVYGYTL.

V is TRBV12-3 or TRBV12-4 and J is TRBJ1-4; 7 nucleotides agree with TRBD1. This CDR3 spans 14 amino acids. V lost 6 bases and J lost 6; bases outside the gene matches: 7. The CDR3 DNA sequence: TGTGCCAGCAGCAGACAGGGCGGGGATGAAAAACTGTTTTTT. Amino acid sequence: CASSRQGGDEKLFF.